Each of the 9 T cell receptor beta chains below was sequenced from the same sample in a study of patients and donors after allogeneic stem cell transplantation. Using its own MiXCR run on the RT-PCR reads, TCRdb lists one record per CDR3 protein. The data show tens of thousands of distinct CDR3 sequences, 6.8% seen once. Sample: blood, either unsorted or a sorted T cell fraction (not recorded which). These receptors originate from a human donor who was either an allogeneic HSCT recipient or a stem cell or donor lymphocyte infusion donor (not recorded which). It is not recorded whose cells these are; they may come from a transplant donor.

CDR3 loop: CSVEEASGTYEQYF. The DNA for the CDR3 is TGCAGCGTTGAAGAGGCTAGCGGAACCTACGAGCAGTACTTC. V is TRBV29-1 and J is TRBJ2-7; 7 bases line up with TRBD2. The CDR3 loop spans 14 amino acids. Trimming removed 0 bases from V and 2 bases from J; junction bases left unmatched: 4. Germline assignment: CDR1 SQVTM and CDR2 ANQGSEA.

The chain combines TRBV3-1 with TRBJ2-6, with unresolved D. The ends were cut back, 2 bases at V and 3 bases at J, with 2 bases in the middle. The CDR3 runs to 13 residues. Germline CDR1 LGHDT, CDR2 YNNKEL (reference sequence). The CDR3 sequence is CASSQLGANVLTF. CDR3 nucleotide sequence: TGTGCCAGCAGCCAACTTGGGGCCAACGTCCTGACTTTC.

This clonotype was seen a handful of times. The rearrangement uses TRBV24-1 and TRBJ2-3; no clear D gene. Germline V gene lookup returns CDR1 KGHDR and CDR2 SFDVKD. With 4 bases removed from V and 3 bases from J, the gap between germline ends came to 7 bases. This CDR3 is built from 13 residues. Here the CDR3 reads CATSEPGTDTQYF. The CDR3 region has the DNA TGTGCCACCAGTGAACCTGGGACAGATACGCAGTATTTT.

This clonotype was picked up many times. V and J are TRBV29-1 and TRBJ2-1, with 8 bases fitting TRBD2. The ends lost 2 bases at V and 5 bases at J; junction bases unmatched: 2. The germline CDR1 and CDR2 sequences are SQVTM and ANQGSEA. The length of the CDR3 is 13 residues. The CDR3 loop is CSVELAGHNEQFF. The CDR3 DNA reads TGCAGCGTTGAACTAGCGGGTCACAATGAGCAGTTCTTC.

This clonotype was counted ten times or more. The chain carries TRBV12-3 or TRBV12-4 and TRBJ1-5; D call uncertain. The CDR3 has 14 amino acids. Between the trimmed V and J ends, which lost 3 bases and 4 bases, there was a span of 10 bases. The CDR3, as DNA: TGTGCCAGCAGTTTCTCCGTAGCAAATCAGCCCCAGCATTTT. Its translation: CASSFSVANQPQHF.

The gene calls are TRBV11-3 and TRBJ2-2; tentatively, D is TRBD2 (6 bases). The CDR3 is 18 amino acids. The V gene's germline CDR1 is SGHNT and CDR2 YENEEA. The V end lost 3 bases, the J end lost 3 bases, and 20 bases lay between the germline ends. Written as DNA, the CDR3 is TGTGCCAGCAGCTTCCCCGCCGGTAGCGGCGGGGACACCGGGGAGCTGTTTTTT. This sequence encodes CASSFPAGSGGDTGELFF.

This clonotype came up many times. This chain connects TRBV7-3 to TRBJ2-3; no firm D call. The CDR3 sequence is 13 residues long. V lost 5 bases, J lost 1 base, and 7 bases lay in between. Per the germline V gene, CDR1 is SGHTA and CDR2 is FQGTGA. CDR3 sequence: CASSPLGTDTQYF. The DNA of the CDR3 is TGTGCCAGCAGCCCATTGGGCACAGATACGCAGTATTTT.

In this sample, this clonotype turned up many times. The gene calls are TRBV27 and TRBJ2-7, with 10 nucleotides matching TRBD2. The V segment lost 5 bases and the J segment 2 bases; nucleotides outside the gene matches: 9. Per germline, CDR1 MNHEY and CDR2 SMNVEV (reference sequence). This CDR3 spans 16 amino acids. CDR3: CASSRLFSGRAYEQYF. The DNA of the CDR3 is TGTGCCAGCAGTAGACTTTTCAGCGGGAGGGCCTACGAGCAGTACTTC.

This clonotype was recorded at least ten times. The chain employs TRBV5-1 and TRBJ2-5; D gene ambiguous. This CDR3 comprises 13 residues. Germline lookup yields CDR1 SGHRS and CDR2 YFSETQ. V was clipped by 2 bases and J by 3 bases, with 8 bases between them. CDR3 DNA sequence: TGCGCCAGCAGCTTCCCGGCCAAAGAGACCCAGTACTTC. Protein product: CASSFPAKETQYF.